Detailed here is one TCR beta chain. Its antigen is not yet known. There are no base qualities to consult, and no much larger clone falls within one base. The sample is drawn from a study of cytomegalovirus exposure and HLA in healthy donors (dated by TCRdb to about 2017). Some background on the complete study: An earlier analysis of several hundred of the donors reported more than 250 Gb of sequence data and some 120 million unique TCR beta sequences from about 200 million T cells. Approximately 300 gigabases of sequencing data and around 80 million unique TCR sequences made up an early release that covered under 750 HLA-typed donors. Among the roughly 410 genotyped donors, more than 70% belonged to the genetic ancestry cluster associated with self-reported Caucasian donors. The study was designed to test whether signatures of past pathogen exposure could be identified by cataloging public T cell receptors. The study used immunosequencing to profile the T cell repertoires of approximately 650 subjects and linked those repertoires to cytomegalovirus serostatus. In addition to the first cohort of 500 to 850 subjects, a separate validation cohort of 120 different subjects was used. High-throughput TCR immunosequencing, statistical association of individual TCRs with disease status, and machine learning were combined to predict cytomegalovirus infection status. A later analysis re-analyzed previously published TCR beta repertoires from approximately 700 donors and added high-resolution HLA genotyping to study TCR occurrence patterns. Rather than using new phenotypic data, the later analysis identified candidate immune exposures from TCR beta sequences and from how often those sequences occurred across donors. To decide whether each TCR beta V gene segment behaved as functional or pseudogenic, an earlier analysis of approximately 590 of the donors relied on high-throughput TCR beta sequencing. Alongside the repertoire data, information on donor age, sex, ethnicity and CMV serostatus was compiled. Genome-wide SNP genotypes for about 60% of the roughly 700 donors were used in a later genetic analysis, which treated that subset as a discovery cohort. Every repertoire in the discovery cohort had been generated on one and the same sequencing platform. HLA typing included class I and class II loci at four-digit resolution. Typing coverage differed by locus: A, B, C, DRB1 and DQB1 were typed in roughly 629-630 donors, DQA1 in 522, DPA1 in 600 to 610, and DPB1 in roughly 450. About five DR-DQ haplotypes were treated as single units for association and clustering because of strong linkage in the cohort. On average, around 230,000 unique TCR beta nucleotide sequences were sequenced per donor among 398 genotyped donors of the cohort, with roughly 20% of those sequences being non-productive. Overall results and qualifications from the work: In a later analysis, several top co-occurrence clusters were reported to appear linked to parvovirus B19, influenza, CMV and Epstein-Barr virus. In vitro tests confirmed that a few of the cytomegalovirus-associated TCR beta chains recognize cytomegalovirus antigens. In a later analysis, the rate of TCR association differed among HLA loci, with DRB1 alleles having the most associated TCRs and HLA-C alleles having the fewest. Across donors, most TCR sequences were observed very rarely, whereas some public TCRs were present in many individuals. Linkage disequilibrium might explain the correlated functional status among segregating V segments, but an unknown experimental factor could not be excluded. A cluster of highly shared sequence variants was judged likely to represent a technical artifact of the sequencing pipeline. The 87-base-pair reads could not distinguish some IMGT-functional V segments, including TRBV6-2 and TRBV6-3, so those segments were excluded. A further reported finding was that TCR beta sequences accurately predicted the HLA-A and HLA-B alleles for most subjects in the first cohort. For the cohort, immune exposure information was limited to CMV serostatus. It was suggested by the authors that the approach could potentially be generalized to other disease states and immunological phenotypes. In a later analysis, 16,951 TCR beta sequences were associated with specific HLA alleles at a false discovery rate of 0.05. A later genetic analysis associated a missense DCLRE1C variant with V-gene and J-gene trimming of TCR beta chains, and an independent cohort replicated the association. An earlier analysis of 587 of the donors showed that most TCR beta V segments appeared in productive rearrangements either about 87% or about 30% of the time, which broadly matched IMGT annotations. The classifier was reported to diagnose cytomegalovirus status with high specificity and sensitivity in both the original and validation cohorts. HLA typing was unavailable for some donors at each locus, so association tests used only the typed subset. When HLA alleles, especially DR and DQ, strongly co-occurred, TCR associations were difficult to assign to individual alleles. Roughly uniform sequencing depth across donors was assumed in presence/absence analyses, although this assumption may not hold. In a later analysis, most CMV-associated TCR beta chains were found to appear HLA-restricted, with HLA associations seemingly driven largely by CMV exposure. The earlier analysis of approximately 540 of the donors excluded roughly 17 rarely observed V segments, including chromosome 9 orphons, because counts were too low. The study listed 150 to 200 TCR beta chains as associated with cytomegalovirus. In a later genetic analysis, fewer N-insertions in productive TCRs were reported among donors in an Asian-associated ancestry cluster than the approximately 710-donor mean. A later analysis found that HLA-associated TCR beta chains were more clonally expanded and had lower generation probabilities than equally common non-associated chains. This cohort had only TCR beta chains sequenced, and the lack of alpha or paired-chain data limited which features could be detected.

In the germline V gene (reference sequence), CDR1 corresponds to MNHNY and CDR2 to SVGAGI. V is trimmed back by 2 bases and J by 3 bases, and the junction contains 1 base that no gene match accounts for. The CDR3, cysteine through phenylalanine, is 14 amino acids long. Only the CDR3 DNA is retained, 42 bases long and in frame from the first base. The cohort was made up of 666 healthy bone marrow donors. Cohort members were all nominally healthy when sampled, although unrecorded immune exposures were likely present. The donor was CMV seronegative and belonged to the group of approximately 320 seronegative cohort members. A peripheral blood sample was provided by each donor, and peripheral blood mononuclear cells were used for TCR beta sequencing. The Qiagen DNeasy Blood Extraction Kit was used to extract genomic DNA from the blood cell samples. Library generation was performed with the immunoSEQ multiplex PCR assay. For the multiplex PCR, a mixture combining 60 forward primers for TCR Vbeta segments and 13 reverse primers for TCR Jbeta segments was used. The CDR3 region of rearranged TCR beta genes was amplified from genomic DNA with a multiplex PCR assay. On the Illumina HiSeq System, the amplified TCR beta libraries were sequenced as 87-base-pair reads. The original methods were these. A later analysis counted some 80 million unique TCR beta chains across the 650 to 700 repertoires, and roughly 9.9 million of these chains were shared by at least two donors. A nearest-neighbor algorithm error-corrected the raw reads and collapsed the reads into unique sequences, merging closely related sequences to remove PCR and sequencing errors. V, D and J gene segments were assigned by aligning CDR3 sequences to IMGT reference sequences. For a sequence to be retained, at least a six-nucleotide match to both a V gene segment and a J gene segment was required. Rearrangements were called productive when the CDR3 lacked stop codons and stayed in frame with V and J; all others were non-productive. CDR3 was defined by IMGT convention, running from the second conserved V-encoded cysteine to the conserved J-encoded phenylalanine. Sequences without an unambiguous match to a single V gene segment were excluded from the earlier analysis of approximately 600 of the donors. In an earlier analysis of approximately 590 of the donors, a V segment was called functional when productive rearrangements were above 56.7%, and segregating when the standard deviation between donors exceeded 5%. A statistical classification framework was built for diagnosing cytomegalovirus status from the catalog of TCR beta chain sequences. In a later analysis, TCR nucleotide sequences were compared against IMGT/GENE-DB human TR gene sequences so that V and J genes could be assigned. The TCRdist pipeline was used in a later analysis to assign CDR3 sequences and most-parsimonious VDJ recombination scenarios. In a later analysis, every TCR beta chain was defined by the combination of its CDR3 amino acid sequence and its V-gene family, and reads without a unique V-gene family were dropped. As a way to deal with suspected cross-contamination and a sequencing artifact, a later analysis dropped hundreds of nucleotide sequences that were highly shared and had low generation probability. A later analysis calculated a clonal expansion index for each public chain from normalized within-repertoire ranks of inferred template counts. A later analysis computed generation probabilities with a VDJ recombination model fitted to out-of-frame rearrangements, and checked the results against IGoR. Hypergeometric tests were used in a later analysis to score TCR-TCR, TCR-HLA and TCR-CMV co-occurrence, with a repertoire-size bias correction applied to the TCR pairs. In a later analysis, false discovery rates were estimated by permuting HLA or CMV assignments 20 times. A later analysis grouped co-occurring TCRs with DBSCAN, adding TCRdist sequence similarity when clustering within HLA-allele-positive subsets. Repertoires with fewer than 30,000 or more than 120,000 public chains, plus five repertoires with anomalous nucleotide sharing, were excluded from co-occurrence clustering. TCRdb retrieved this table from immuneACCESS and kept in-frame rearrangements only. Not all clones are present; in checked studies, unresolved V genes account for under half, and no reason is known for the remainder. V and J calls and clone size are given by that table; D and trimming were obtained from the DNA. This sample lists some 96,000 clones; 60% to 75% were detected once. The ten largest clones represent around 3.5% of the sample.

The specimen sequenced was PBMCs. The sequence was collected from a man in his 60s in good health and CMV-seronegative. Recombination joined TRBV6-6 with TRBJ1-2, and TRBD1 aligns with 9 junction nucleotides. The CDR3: CASSYRQGDYGYTF. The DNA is TGTGCCAGCAGTTACCGACAGGGGGACTATGGCTACACCTTC.